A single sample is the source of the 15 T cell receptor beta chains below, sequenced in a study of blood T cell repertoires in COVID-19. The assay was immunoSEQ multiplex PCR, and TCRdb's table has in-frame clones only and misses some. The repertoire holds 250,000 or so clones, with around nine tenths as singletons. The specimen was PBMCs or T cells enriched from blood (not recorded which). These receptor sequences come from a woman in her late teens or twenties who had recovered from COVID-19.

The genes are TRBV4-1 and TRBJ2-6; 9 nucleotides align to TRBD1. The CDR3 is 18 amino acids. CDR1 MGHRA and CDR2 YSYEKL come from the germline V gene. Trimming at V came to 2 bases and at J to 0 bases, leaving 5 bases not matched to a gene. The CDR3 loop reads CASSQKATGGSGANVLTF. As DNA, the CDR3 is TGCGCCAGCAGCCAAAAAGCGACAGGGGGCTCTGGGGCCAACGTCCTGACTTTC.

The CDR3 is CASRPGQGVTGELFF. As DNA, the CDR3 is TGTGCCAGCAGACCGGGACAGGGCGTAACCGGGGAGCTGTTTTTT. The rearrangement joins TRBV7-8 to TRBJ2-2, with 9 bases aligning to TRBD1. Unmatched junction bases numbered 7, after V lost 6 bases and J lost 5 bases. The CDR3 is 15 residues long. CDR1 is SGHVS, CDR2 FQNEAQ, per germline.

CDR3 nucleotides: TGCGCCAGCAGCATATATAGCGGGAGTGAAGAGACCCAGTACTTC. It encodes CASSIYSGSEETQYF. This chain links TRBV5-1 with TRBJ2-5; 9 bases map to TRBD2. Unmatched junction bases numbered 7, after V lost 4 bases and J lost 3 bases. The germline CDR1 and CDR2 sequences are SGHRS and YFSETQ. This CDR3 has 15 amino acids.

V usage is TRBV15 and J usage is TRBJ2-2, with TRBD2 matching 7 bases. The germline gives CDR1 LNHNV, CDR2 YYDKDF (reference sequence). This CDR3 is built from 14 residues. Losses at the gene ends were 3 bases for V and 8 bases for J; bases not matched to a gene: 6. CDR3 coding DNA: TGTGCCACCAGCAGCCGGGACTACGCGGGGGAGCTGTTTTTT. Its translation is CATSSRDYAGELFF.

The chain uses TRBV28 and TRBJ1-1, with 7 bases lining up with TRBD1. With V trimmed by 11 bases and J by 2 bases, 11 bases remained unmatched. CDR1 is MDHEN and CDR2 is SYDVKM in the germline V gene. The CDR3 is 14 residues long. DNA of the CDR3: TGTGCCGCAGGGCTACAGGGGATCAACACTGAAGCTTTCTTT. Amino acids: CAAGLQGINTEAFF.

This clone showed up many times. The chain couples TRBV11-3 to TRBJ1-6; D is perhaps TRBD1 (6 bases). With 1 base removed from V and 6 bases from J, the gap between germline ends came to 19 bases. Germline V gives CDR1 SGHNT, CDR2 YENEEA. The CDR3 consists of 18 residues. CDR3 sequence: CASSLAKQWDISNSPLHF. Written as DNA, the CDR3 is TGTGCCAGCAGCTTAGCGAAGCAGTGGGACATAAGTAATTCACCCCTCCACTTT. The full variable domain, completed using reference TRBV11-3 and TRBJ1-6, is EAGVVQSPRYKIIEKKQPVAFWCNPISGHNTLYWYLQNLGQGPELLIRYENEEAVDDSQLPKDRFSAERLKGVDSTLKIQPAELGDSAVYLCASSLAKQWDISNSPLHFGNGTRLTVT.

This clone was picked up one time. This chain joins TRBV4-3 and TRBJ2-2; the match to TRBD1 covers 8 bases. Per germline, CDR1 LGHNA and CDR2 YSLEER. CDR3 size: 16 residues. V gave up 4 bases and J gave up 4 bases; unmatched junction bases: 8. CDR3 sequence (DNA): TGCGCCAGCAGCCCCCGGACAGGGCGGATCACCGGGGAGCTGTTTTTT. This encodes CASSPRTGRITGELFF.

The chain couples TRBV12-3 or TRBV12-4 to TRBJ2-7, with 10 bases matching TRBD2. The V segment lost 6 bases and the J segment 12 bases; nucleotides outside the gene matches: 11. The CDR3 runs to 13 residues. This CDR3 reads CASSLRLAGRGYF. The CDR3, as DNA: TGTGCCAGCAGCCTCAGACTAGCGGGCAGGGGGTACTTC.

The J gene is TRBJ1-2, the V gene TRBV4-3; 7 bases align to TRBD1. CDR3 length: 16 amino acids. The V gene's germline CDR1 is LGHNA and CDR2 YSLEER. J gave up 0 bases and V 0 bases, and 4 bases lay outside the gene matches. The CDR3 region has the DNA TGCGCCAGCAGCCAAGATCTTCAGGGGGCTAACTATGGCTACACCTTC. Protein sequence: CASSQDLQGANYGYTF.

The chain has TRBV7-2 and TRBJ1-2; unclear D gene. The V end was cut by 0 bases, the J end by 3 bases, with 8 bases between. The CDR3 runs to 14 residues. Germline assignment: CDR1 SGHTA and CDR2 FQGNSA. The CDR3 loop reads CASSLAAAHYGYTF. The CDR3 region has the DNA TGTGCCAGCAGCTTAGCAGCCGCACACTATGGCTACACCTTC.

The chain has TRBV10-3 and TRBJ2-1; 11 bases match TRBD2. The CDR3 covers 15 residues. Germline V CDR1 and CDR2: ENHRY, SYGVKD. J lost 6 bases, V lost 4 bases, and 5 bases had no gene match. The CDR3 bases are TGTGCCATCAGTGGGACTAGCGGGCCATCCAATGAGCAGTTCTTC. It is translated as CAISGTSGPSNEQFF.

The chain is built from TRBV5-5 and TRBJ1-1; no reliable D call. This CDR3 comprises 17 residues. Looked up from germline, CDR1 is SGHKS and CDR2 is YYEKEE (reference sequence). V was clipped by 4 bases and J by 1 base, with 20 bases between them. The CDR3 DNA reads TGTGCCAGCAGCCATCCCCTATCCCTGTTCGGGAACACTGAAGCTTTCTTT. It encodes CASSHPLSLFGNTEAFF. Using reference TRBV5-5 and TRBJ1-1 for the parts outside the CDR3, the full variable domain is DAGVTQSPTHLIKTRGQQVTLRCSPISGHKSVSWYQQVLGQGPQFIFQYYEKEERGRGNFPDRFSARQFPNYSSELNVNALLLGDSALYLCASSHPLSLFGNTEAFFGQGTRLTVV.

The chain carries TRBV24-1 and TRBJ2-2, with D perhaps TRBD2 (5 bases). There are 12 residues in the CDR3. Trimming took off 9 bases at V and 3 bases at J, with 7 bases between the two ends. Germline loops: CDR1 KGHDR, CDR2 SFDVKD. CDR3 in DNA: TGTGCCACCCCGCGGGACACCGGGGAGCTGTTTTTT. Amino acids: CATPRDTGELFF.

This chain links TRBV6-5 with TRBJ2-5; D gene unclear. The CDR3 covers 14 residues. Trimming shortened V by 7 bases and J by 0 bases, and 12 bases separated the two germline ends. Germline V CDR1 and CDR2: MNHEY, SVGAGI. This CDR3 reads CASIGPRDQETQYF. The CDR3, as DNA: TGTGCCAGCATCGGCCCCCGGGACCAAGAGACCCAGTACTTC.

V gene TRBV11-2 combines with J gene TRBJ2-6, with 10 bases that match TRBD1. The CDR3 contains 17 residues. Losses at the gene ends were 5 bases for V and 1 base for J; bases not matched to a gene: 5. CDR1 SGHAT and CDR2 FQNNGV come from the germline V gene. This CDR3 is CASSGGTGESGANVLTF. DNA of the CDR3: TGTGCCAGCAGCGGAGGGACAGGGGAATCTGGGGCCAACGTCCTGACTTTC.